The present TCR beta chain was sequenced within a study of cytomegalovirus exposure and HLA in healthy donors. CDR1 and CDR2 from the germline V gene are SGHTA and FQGNSA. Trimming took 5 bases from V and 3 from J; bases not matched to a gene: 10. This CDR3 has 16 residues. PCR amplification relied on 60 Vbeta primers (plus 13 Jbeta primers). TCRdb's table, derived via immunoSEQ multiplex PCR, lists solely in-frame clones and lacks some. The repertoire holds 85,000 to 100,000 clones, over 60% seen once, with 16% in the top ten. The receptor was isolated from a man in his sixties in good health and CMV-seropositive. The chain joins TRBV7-2 to TRBJ1-3, with 7 bases identical to TRBD1. The sample was PBMCs. CDR3 DNA: TGTGCCAGCAGCCTACCCCCGGGACAGAATGGAAACACCATATATTTT. Amino acid sequence: CASSLPPGQNGNTIYF.